A single T cell receptor (beta chain) is shown here with its context. Its target is unknown. These data originate in a study of identical twins. Study-level findings and limits: Out-of-frame beta sequences exhibited a weaker degree of excess twin sharing.

MiXCR was run by TCRdb on the 5' RACE reads, yielding one entry per CDR3 protein. The profile covers 600,000 to 850,000 distinct CDR3 sequences, with roughly 18% appearing a single time and roughly 13% taken by the ten largest. V was shortened by 0 bases and J by 4 bases, with 7 bases between the two germline ends. The CDR3 consists of 14 residues. Germline CDR1 reads SGDLS; CDR2 reads YYNGEE. These data were also filed under a second study, of T cells expressing NK-cell markers. As that report states: The contribution of dominant NKG2C+ clonotypes to CD8+ T cells in about 6 donors was roughly 1.0-7.5%.

The chain has TRBV9 and TRBJ2-2; D not certain. The TCR was taken from a young woman in good health. Sequencing was done on a sample of PBMCs. The chain's CDR3 is CASSVAMSTGELFF. In DNA, the CDR3 is TGTGCCAGCAGCGTAGCGATGAGCACCGGGGAGCTGTTTTTT.